What follows describes a single T cell receptor beta chain. Its antigen is not yet known. The record has no base qualities; no much larger clone is one base away. Trimming takes 1 base off V and 3 bases off J; junction bases not matched to a gene: 2. Via the germline V gene, CDR1 is MGHRA and CDR2 YSYEKL. There are 16 amino acids in the CDR3, from cysteine to phenylalanine inclusive. The kept DNA is CDR3 alone, 48 bases in frame from the first base. The data derive from a study of cytomegalovirus exposure and HLA in healthy donors (dated by TCRdb to 2015 to 2018). Some background on the complete study: According to an earlier analysis of 450 to 650 of the donors, some 180 million T cells yielded over 90 million unique TCR beta sequences and around 280 Gb of sequence data. A later analysis re-analyzed previously published TCR beta repertoires from several hundred donors and added high-resolution HLA genotyping to study TCR occurrence patterns. All discovery cohort repertoires had been generated using a single sequencing platform. Approximately 300 gigabases of sequencing data and approximately 93 million unique TCR sequences were included in an early release covering over 600 HLA-typed donors. The study combined high-throughput TCR immunosequencing, statistical association of individual TCRs with disease status, and machine learning to predict cytomegalovirus infection status. The study was designed to test whether signatures of past pathogen exposure could be identified by cataloging public T cell receptors. Typing coverage differed by locus: A, B, C, DRB1 and DQB1 were typed in roughly 620-640 donors, DQA1 in 522, DPA1 in 600 to 610, and DPB1 in just under 490. Of the roughly 400 genotyped donors, roughly 85% fell in the genetic ancestry cluster associated with self-reported Caucasian donors. HLA typing covered class I and class II loci at four-digit resolution. On average, 235,054 unique TCR beta nucleotide sequences were sequenced per donor among 398 genotyped donors of the cohort, with 15% to 20% of those sequences being non-productive. The study used immunosequencing to profile the T cell repertoires of approximately 650 subjects and linked those repertoires to cytomegalovirus serostatus. The later analysis used no new phenotypic data to find candidate immune exposures, relying instead on TCR beta sequences and their occurrence across donors. A later genetic analysis took genome-wide SNP genotypes for about 60% of the roughly 670 donors and used that subset as a discovery cohort. Along with the approximately 670-subject first cohort, a separate validation cohort of over 90 different subjects was used. Roughly 5 DR-DQ haplotypes were handled as single units for association and clustering because linkage in the cohort was strong. Donor age, sex, ethnicity and CMV serostatus were collected together with the repertoire data. An earlier analysis of a few hundred of the donors applied high-throughput TCR beta sequencing to assess whether each TCR beta V gene segment acted as functional or pseudogenic. Beyond this particular receptor, the publication reports: Some IMGT-functional V segments, including TRBV6-2 and TRBV6-3, could not be told apart with the 87-base-pair reads, so those segments were excluded. An earlier analysis of 587 of the donors showed that most TCR beta V segments appeared in productive rearrangements either about 87% or about 30% of the time, which broadly matched IMGT annotations. It was suggested by the authors that the approach could potentially be generalized to other disease states and immunological phenotypes. While some public TCRs were present in many individuals, most TCR sequences turned up only very rarely across donors. Specific HLA alleles were associated with 15,000 to 20,000 TCR beta sequences at a false discovery rate of 0.05 in a later analysis. The only immune exposure information available for the cohort was CMV serostatus. A later analysis found that TCR association rates varied across HLA loci, with DRB1 alleles showing the most associated TCRs and HLA-C alleles the fewest. Correlated functional status among segregating V segments might reflect linkage disequilibrium, but an unknown experimental factor could not be ruled out. The cohort was sequenced for TCR beta chains only, and without alpha or paired-chain data the features that could be detected were limited. Over 15 rarely observed V segments, including chromosome 9 orphons, were excluded from the earlier analysis of approximately 500 of the donors because counts were too low. Compared with equally common non-associated chains, HLA-associated TCR beta chains in a later analysis were more clonally expanded and had lower generation probabilities. A further reported finding was that TCR beta sequences accurately predicted the HLA-A and HLA-B alleles for most subjects in the first cohort. In the study, 150 to 200 TCR beta chains were listed as associated with cytomegalovirus. In a later analysis, most CMV-associated TCR beta chains were found to appear HLA-restricted, with HLA associations seemingly driven largely by CMV exposure. According to a later genetic analysis, donors in an Asian-associated ancestry cluster had fewer N-insertions in productive TCRs than the approximately 630-donor mean. The classifier was reported to diagnose cytomegalovirus status with high specificity and sensitivity in both the original cohort and the validation cohort. HLA typing was unavailable for some donors at each locus, so association tests used only the typed subset. Roughly uniform sequencing depth across donors was assumed in presence/absence analyses, although this assumption may not hold. In a later genetic analysis, a missense DCLRE1C variant was associated with V-gene and J-gene trimming of TCR beta chains, and the association was replicated in an independent cohort. A group of highly shared sequence variants was considered likely to be a technical artifact of the sequencing pipeline. According to a later analysis, parvovirus B19, influenza, CMV and Epstein-Barr virus appeared linked to several top co-occurrence clusters. Strong co-occurrence of HLA alleles, especially DR and DQ, made assigning TCR associations to individual alleles difficult. Three of the identified cytomegalovirus-associated TCR beta chains were confirmed in vitro to be specific for cytomegalovirus antigens.

The cohort comprised around 700 healthy bone marrow donors. At the time of sampling, every cohort member was nominally healthy, though immune exposures that went unrecorded were likely present. The donor tested CMV seropositive, placing the donor among the 250 to 300 seropositive members of the cohort. A peripheral blood sample was provided by each donor, and peripheral blood mononuclear cells were used for TCR beta sequencing. Genomic DNA extraction from the blood cell samples was performed with the Qiagen DNeasy Blood Extraction Kit. Libraries were made using the immunoSEQ multiplex PCR assay. A mixture of 60 forward primers for TCR Vbeta segments and 13 reverse primers for TCR Jbeta segments was used in the multiplex PCR. The CDR3 region of rearranged TCR beta genes was amplified from genomic DNA by a multiplex PCR assay. The Illumina HiSeq System was used to sequence the amplified TCR beta libraries as 87-base-pair reads. The authors' pipeline ran thus. In a later analysis, approximately 74 million unique TCR beta chains were counted across the roughly 700 repertoires, and about 10 million of these chains were shared by at least two donors. Raw reads were error-corrected and collapsed into unique sequences with a nearest-neighbor algorithm that merged closely related sequences to remove PCR and sequencing errors. V, D and J gene segments were assigned by aligning CDR3 sequences to IMGT reference sequences. For a sequence to be retained, at least a six-nucleotide match to both a V gene segment and a J gene segment was required. Rearrangements were classified as productive when the CDR3 lacked stop codons and remained in frame with V and J, and all other rearrangements were classified as non-productive. Following IMGT convention, CDR3 was defined as the stretch from the second conserved V-encoded cysteine to the conserved J-encoded phenylalanine. Sequences without an unambiguous match to a single V gene segment were excluded from the earlier analysis of a few hundred of the donors. An earlier analysis of fewer than 750 of the donors classified V segments as functional when productive rearrangements were above 56.7% and as segregating when the standard deviation between donors was above 5%. A statistical classification framework was developed to diagnose cytomegalovirus status using the catalog of TCR beta chain sequences. V and J gene assignment, in a later analysis, came from comparing TCR nucleotide sequences with IMGT/GENE-DB human TR gene sequences. The TCRdist pipeline was used in a later analysis to assign CDR3 sequences and most-parsimonious VDJ recombination scenarios. In a later analysis, each TCR beta chain was defined by its CDR3 amino acid sequence together with its V-gene family, and reads without a unique V-gene family were excluded. A later analysis removed several hundred highly shared, low-generation-probability nucleotide sequences to deal with suspected cross-contamination and a sequencing artifact. For each public chain, a later analysis derived a clonal expansion index from normalized ranks of inferred template counts within each repertoire. A later analysis computed generation probabilities with a VDJ recombination model fitted to out-of-frame rearrangements, and checked the results against IGoR. In a later analysis, hypergeometric tests were used to score TCR-TCR, TCR-HLA and TCR-CMV co-occurrence, with a repertoire-size bias correction applied to TCR pairs. To estimate false discovery rates, a later analysis permuted the HLA or CMV assignments 20 times. In a later analysis, co-occurring TCRs were grouped using DBSCAN, with TCRdist sequence similarity added in when clustering inside HLA-allele-positive subsets. Repertoires with fewer than 30,000 or more than 120,000 public chains were left out of co-occurrence clustering, as were a handful of repertoires with anomalous nucleotide sharing. As stored in TCRdb, this immuneACCESS dataset retains in-frame rearrangements with V and J assigned. A fraction of the clones does not appear; measured against another copy, unresolved V genes explain less than half of the discrepancy, and the remainder lacks a known reason. V, J and clone size were drawn from that table, and D and trimming were deduced from the DNA. This sample lists 100,000 to 150,000 clones; 77% were detected once. 13% of the sample belongs to the ten largest clones.

The rearranged segments are TRBV4-1 and TRBJ2-3, with 12 central nucleotides matching TRBD2. The sequenced sample consisted of PBMCs. The receptor comes from a middle-aged woman in good health and CMV-seropositive. The CDR3: CASSQVLAGGTDTQYF. DNA sequence: TGCGCCAGCAGCCAAGTGCTAGCGGGAGGGACAGATACGCAGTATTTT.